This is a list of T cell receptor beta chains from one sample in a study of T-cell reconstitution after alpha-beta-depleted transplantation in children. Each CDR3 protein is one row after TCRdb ran MiXCR on the PCR reads. In the table there are 500,000 to 750,000 distinct CDR3 sequences, 10% to 15% of which are singletons. Specimen: PBMCs, mostly from graft donor cells, collected 360 days after TCRalphabeta/CD19-depleted stem cell transplant. The receptors shown here come from a male patient aged 5 to 17 who had a stem cell transplant for acute myeloid leukemia, so the T cells may come from the graft donor. Each CDR3 is given with its conserved first and last residue. The D gene is left open where the match is weak. Size is stated for part of the rows, as once, few or many counts, or as a class when the clone is expanded.

abundance,d_gene,v_gene,j_gene,CDR3nt,CDR3aa
NA,TRBD1,TRBV27,TRBJ1-3,TGTGCCAGCAGTTTACAGGGGGGCAGCTCTGGAAACACCATATATTTT,CASSLQGGSSGNTIYF
few,NA,TRBV9,TRBJ2-1,TGTGCCAGCAGCGTAGAGTGGTTGGGCGGCTCCAGATACAATGAGCAGTTCTTC,CASSVEWLGGSRYNEQFF
NA,TRBD2,TRBV6-1,TRBJ2-1,TGTGCCAGCATGGGACTAGCGGGAAACGAGCAGTTCTTC,CASMGLAGNEQFF
NA,TRBD2,TRBV7-8,TRBJ2-3,TGTGCCAGCAGCTTCCGACTAGCGGGAGGGCCCGATAGAGATACGCAGTATTTT,CASSFRLAGGPDRDTQYF
few,NA,TRBV23-1,TRBJ1-5,TGCGCCAGCAGTCAATCTTTGGCAGCTAATAGCAATCAGCCCCAGCATTTT,CASSQSLAANSNQPQHF
NA,NA,TRBV7-2,TRBJ1-4,TGTGCCAGCAGCTTAGGGGGGTGGACTAATGAAAAACTGTTTTTT,CASSLGGWTNEKLFF
NA,NA,TRBV3-1,TRBJ1-5,TGTGCCAGCAGCCAAGAGGCGGCAGCCTTATGGCCCCAGCATTTT,CASSQEAAALWPQHF
NA,NA,TRBV28,TRBJ2-7,TGTGCCAGCAGTTTATTGGCCACCCCCTACGAGCAGTACTTC,CASSLLATPYEQYF
few,NA,TRBV2,TRBJ2-2,TGTGCCAGCAGTGAACCAGCGGGTAACACCGGGGAGCTGTTTTTT,CASSEPAGNTGELFF
few,TRBD1,TRBV29-1,TRBJ1-2,TGCAGCGTTGAACGGGCAGGGGGCCTATTTTACTATGGCTACACCTTC,CSVERAGGLFYYGYTF
NA,NA,TRBV6-5,TRBJ1-4,TGTGCCAGCAGTTCCCCGGGTCGCGGGGGCGGAGGTGAAAAACTGTTTTTT,CASSSPGRGGGGEKLFF
many,TRBD2,TRBV5-1,TRBJ2-7,TGCGCCAGCAGACTAGCGGGAGGTGACGAGCAGTACTTC,CASRLAGGDEQYF
NA,NA,TRBV9,TRBJ2-6,TGTGCCAGCAGCGTAGGTATTACCGGAGGGGGCTCTGGGGCCAACGTCCTGACTTTC,CASSVGITGGGSGANVLTF
many,TRBD1,TRBV18,TRBJ2-5,TGTGCCAGCTCCCACGACAGGGGCGCGGAGACCCAGTACTTC,CASSHDRGAETQYF
few,TRBD2,TRBV20-1,TRBJ2-7,TGCAGTGCTAGAGTAGCGGGAGGTTTCTACGAGCAGTACTTC,CSARVAGGFYEQYF
few,TRBD2,TRBV20-1,TRBJ2-7,TGCAGTTTGCCGCCGACTAGCGGGAGGCTTTACGAGCAGTACTTC,CSLPPTSGRLYEQYF
NA,NA,TRBV20-1,TRBJ2-5,TGCAGTGCCCAAAGGGGGGGAGAGACCCAGTACTTC,CSAQRGGETQYF
NA,NA,TRBV7-2,TRBJ1-2,TGTGCCCTCCGAGTCCCCCCTTATCGCTACACCTTC,CALRVPPYRYTF
many,NA,TRBV12-3/TRBV12-4,TRBJ2-1,TGTGCCAGCAGTCTTGTTAGGACCCGCCCTAGGAATGAGCAGTTCTTC,CASSLVRTRPRNEQFF
many,TRBD1,TRBV5-6,TRBJ2-5,TGTGCCAGCAGTCGCGGGCAGGGGGCCGGGGAGACCCAGTACTTC,CASSRGQGAGETQYF
few,NA,TRBV12-3/TRBV12-4,TRBJ2-1,TGTGCCAGCAGTTTTTTGGAGGGGGCCTACAATGAGCAGTTCTTC,CASSFLEGAYNEQFF
few,TRBD2,TRBV27,TRBJ2-2,TGTGCCAGTTGGGGCTCACTAAGCGGGAGAGTCGCCGGGGAGCTGTTTTTT,CASWGSLSGRVAGELFF
many,NA,TRBV3-1,TRBJ2-7,TGTGCCAGCAGCCAAGACAGGGTCGGCGAGCAGTACTTC,CASSQDRVGEQYF
NA,NA,TRBV20-1,TRBJ1-1,TGCAGTGCTAAGACACAGGGGAACACTGAAGCTTTCTTT,CSAKTQGNTEAFF
NA,NA,TRBV6-5,TRBJ2-5,TGTGCCAGCAGTTACAGGACGGGGCGGGAGACCCAGTACTTC,CASSYRTGRETQYF
few,NA,TRBV7-8,TRBJ1-5,TGTGCCAGCAGCTTAACATCCCTTAGCAATCAGCCCCAGCATTTT,CASSLTSLSNQPQHF
many,NA,TRBV20-1,TRBJ1-1,TGCAGTGCTAGCCAAACGAGCGCTGAAGCTTTCTTT,CSASQTSAEAFF
many,TRBD2,TRBV14,TRBJ2-1,TGTGCCAGCAGCTTGGGACTAGTGGTTGTCAATGAGCAGTTCTTC,CASSLGLVVVNEQFF
many,NA,TRBV7-2,TRBJ2-2,TGTGCCACTAGAGTAGGGGCCGGGGAGCTGTTTTTT,CATRVGAGELFF
NA,TRBD2,TRBV5-1,TRBJ2-3,TGCGCCAGCAAAGAGGGACTAGCGGGGACAGATACGCAGTATTTT,CASKEGLAGTDTQYF
many,TRBD2,TRBV28,TRBJ2-7,TGTGCCAGCAGCCCGACTAGCGGGAGGGGTTTGATCTACGAGCAGTACTTC,CASSPTSGRGLIYEQYF
many,NA,TRBV28,TRBJ2-7,TGTGCCAGCAGCCTATCGGGACTCCCTCCTGAGCAGTACTTC,CASSLSGLPPEQYF
NA,NA,TRBV28,TRBJ1-3,TGTGCCAGCAGCCCCGGGGTTGGCTTCTCCATATATTTT,CASSPGVGFSIYF
few,TRBD2,TRBV7-3,TRBJ2-2,TGTGCCAGCAGCTTATCTCCTAGCGGGACTTACACCTCGACCGGGGAGCTGTTTTTT,CASSLSPSGTYTSTGELFF
few,TRBD2,TRBV4-3,TRBJ2-7,TGCGCCAGCAGCCAAGACGGGACTAGCGGGAGGGCCTTGAGCGAGCAGTACTTC,CASSQDGTSGRALSEQYF
few,NA,TRBV12-3/TRBV12-4,TRBJ2-7,TGTGCCAGCAGTTTCCTGGGCCGAACCTACGAGCAGTACTTC,CASSFLGRTYEQYF
few,TRBD2,TRBV28,TRBJ2-7,TGTGCCAGCAGGGGGGGGGTACAACCCTACGAGCAGTACTTC,CASRGGVQPYEQYF
NA,NA,TRBV20-1,TRBJ2-1,TGCAGTGCTAGGTTTATTGGCCTGTTCTTC,CSARFIGLFF
NA,NA,TRBV5-5,TRBJ2-5,TGTGCCAGCAGCTTGCGGACTAAAGGGGAGACCCAGTACTTC,CASSLRTKGETQYF
few,TRBD2,TRBV4-3,TRBJ2-2,TGCGCCAGCAGCCAGTGGACTAGCGTCAACACCGGGGAGCTGTTTTTT,CASSQWTSVNTGELFF
many,TRBD1,TRBV29-1,TRBJ2-5,TGCAGCAGCAGGGGGCGTTTCGTAAATATCGATCAAGAGACCCAGTACTTC,CSSRGRFVNIDQETQYF
few,TRBD2,TRBV19,TRBJ2-1,TGTGCCAGTAGTATGCGACGACTAGCGGGAGGGTACAGGGAGCAGTTCTTC,CASSMRRLAGGYREQFF
few,NA,TRBV9,TRBJ2-2,TGTGCCAGCAGCGTAGAGATATCCTCCACCGGGGAGCTGTTTTTT,CASSVEISSTGELFF
many,TRBD2,TRBV29-1,TRBJ2-7,TGCAGCGTTGAGGTACTAGCGGTTAGCTCCTACGAGCAGTACTTC,CSVEVLAVSSYEQYF
few,NA,TRBV3-1,TRBJ2-3,TGTGCCAGCAGCCGTCCCAGAGATACGCAGTATTTT,CASSRPRDTQYF
few,TRBD1,TRBV11-2,TRBJ1-3,TGTGCCAGCAGCCTTTGGGGACAGGGGGCGAGAAACACCATATATTTT,CASSLWGQGARNTIYF
NA,TRBD2,TRBV20-1,TRBJ2-1,TGCAGTGCTTCTGATGGGACTAGTACGGATGAGCAGTTCTTC,CSASDGTSTDEQFF
many,NA,TRBV29-1,TRBJ2-1,TGCAGCGTTGAAGCAGGGGCAAATTACAATGAGCAGTTCTTC,CSVEAGANYNEQFF
many,TRBD2,TRBV7-2,TRBJ2-2,TGTGCCAGCAGCTTCCAGTTTACTAGCGGCGCGAACACCGGGGAGCTGTTTTTT,CASSFQFTSGANTGELFF
NA,TRBD1,TRBV20-1,TRBJ1-2,TGCAGTGCTAGACCCGGGACAGGGAACCGTAACTATGGCTACACCTTC,CSARPGTGNRNYGYTF
NA,TRBD2,TRBV7-2,TRBJ2-5,TGTGCCAGCAGCCCGGGGTGGGGAGGGCTAGAGACCCAGTACTTC,CASSPGWGGLETQYF
NA,TRBD2,TRBV20-1,TRBJ2-5,TGCAGTGCTAGGCTAGCGGCAAAACGGGAGACCCAGTACTTC,CSARLAAKRETQYF
NA,TRBD2,TRBV20-1,TRBJ2-5,TGCAGTGCCTTCCTAGCGGAAGAGACCCAGTACTTC,CSAFLAEETQYF
NA,TRBD2,TRBV6-2/TRBV6-3,TRBJ2-7,TGTGCCAGCAGTTACTCGGGACTAGCAAACTACGAGCAGTACTTC,CASSYSGLANYEQYF
few,TRBD2,TRBV12-3/TRBV12-4,TRBJ2-2,TGTGCCAGCAGCTCCGGGACTAGCGGAGCAAACACCGGGGAGCTGTTTTTT,CASSSGTSGANTGELFF
once,NA,TRBV20-1,TRBJ2-4,TGCAGTGCTACGGGGGAGAGGGCCAAAAACATTCAGTACTTC,CSATGERAKNIQYF
many,TRBD2,TRBV10-2,TRBJ2-1,TGCGCCAGCAGTGAGGGGCAACTAGCGGGTACTTACGGAGAGCAGTTCTTC,CASSEGQLAGTYGEQFF
many,TRBD2,TRBV6-2/TRBV6-3,TRBJ2-1,TGTGCCAGCAGTTACAGGGCGGGAGGGGTCTCCTACAATGAGCAGTTCTTC,CASSYRAGGVSYNEQFF
many,NA,TRBV7-2,TRBJ2-1,TGTGCCAGCAGCTCTAAACTCAGGGCCAGCTTCCACAATGAGCAGTTCTTC,CASSSKLRASFHNEQFF